The entry that follows covers one T cell receptor beta chain sequence. Its antigen is still unknown. The junction does not match germline at one end; this may be a read error. The CDR1 and CDR2 encoded by the germline V gene are SGHTA and FQGNSA. The CDR3 holds 16 amino acids from the cysteine to the phenylalanine. The sequence is cut down to CDR3 DNA, 48 bases in frame from base 1. The sample comes from a study of T cell responses to AZD1222 COVID-19 vaccine (dated by TCRdb to 2020 to 2023). Background for the entire study: A total of around 240 trial participants underwent TCR sequencing, of whom some 210 received two doses of AZD1222 and about 26 received two doses of the MenACWY control vaccine. Trial participants were enrolled by age into subgroups of 18-55, 56-69 and 70-plus years, and roughly 150, 30 and 60 TCR-sequenced participants, respectively, were included in these subgroups. Findings and caveats that apply to the study as a whole: Most participants were white British and females outnumbered males, and the authors suggested that clonal diversity may have been underestimated. Spike-specific TCR breadth and depth rose significantly after two AZD1222 doses compared with day 0 and with MenACWY recipients. In the small 56-69-year group, the increase in depth fell short of significance, most likely because of low power. Vaccine-associated CD4 TCRs spanned the whole spike protein, with dominant responses in regions 160-218 and 743-854. Conclusions about previously exposed vaccinees were limited because only 6 or 7 AZD1222 recipients were SARS-CoV-2 seropositive at baseline. Because no day 14 peak-response samples were available, repertoires were characterized only after the peak T cell response. Epitopes outside the regions mutated in the B.1.351 and B.1.1.7 variants were reportedly recognized by nearly half of the unique spike-specific TCRs.

The CDR3 regions of human TCRbeta chains were analyzed by immunosequencing. In the source study's methods: Repertoire TCRs were matched against a reference library of SARS-CoV-2-specific TCRs generated with the MIRA antigen-specificity platform. Breadth was defined as the fraction of unique TCRs that were SARS-CoV-2-associated. Depth was defined as the fraction of total T cells that were SARS-CoV-2-associated. Using the MIRA data, each spike-specific TCR was assigned both to the spike region to which the TCR was reactive and to a CD4 or CD8 class. Log10-transformed breadth and depth values were compared by one-way ANOVA with Sidak's multiple comparisons tests. The source is immuneACCESS, and TCRdb retained only in-frame sequences with V and J called. Part of the clones is not carried over; for the studies checked, unresolved V genes explain less than half of this, and the remainder is unexplained. That table gives V, J and clone size, and the DNA gave D and trimming. In all, the sample holds around 90,000 clones, and around 91% of those were seen once. The ten top clones hold 5.2% of the sample.

The label giving this sample's time point can be read as: baseline before first vaccination. The treatment or condition tag for this specimen amounts to: meningococcal conjugate vaccine given as trial control. The vaccinee samples were drawn from two UK trials, COV001 and COV002, one of which was a single-blind randomized controlled phase 2/3 trial testing AZD1222 (ChAdOx1 nCoV-19) in healthy adults. For TCRbeta chain sequencing, PBMC samples were collected from trial participants at day 0 and at day 28 after the second dose. The chain is assembled from TRBV7-2 and TRBJ1-2; perhaps TRBD1 is the D gene, with 6 bases matching. Material: peripheral blood, obtained on day 0 of MenACWY control vaccination. The receptor comes from an adult in good health. Here the CDR3 is given as CASSLEPGGAGYGYTF. The nucleotide sequence reads as follows: TGTGCCAGCAGTTTAGAACCTGGGGGCGCGGGGTATGGCTACACCTTC.